The T cell receptor (beta chain) under discussion was sequenced for a study of beta chain features in type 1 diabetes. Concerning this clone: Its antigen is undetermined.

The study, taken as a whole, reports: For patients and controls alike, PCR might favor shorter templates to the same degree. Among patients with Type 1 diabetes, TCRB CDR3s were moderately but significantly shorter in every one of the four CD4+ subsets. Sequencing the cDNA could make cells with high TCR expression show up more than they should.

The investigators reverse transcribed all of the isolated RNA, so they sequenced expressed TCRB transcripts. Profiled with immunoSEQ multiplex PCR; TCRdb holds only in-frame clones, not every one. The sample lists 400,000 to 600,000 clones; 30% were seen once. In germline, CDR1 is SGHTA, CDR2 FQGNSA. V shed 1 base and J shed 7 bases, with 14 bases lying between them. The CDR3 covers 15 residues. V gene TRBV7-2 combines with J gene TRBJ2-1, with a tentative D call TRBD1 (5 bases). The receptor's source is a man between 18 and 29 years old in good health. The sequenced sample consisted of naive CD4+ T cells from blood. The CDR3 loop is CASSLGGGPRNEQFF. CDR3 in DNA: TGTGCCAGCAGCTTAGGGGGCGGACCCCGGAATGAGCAGTTCTTC.